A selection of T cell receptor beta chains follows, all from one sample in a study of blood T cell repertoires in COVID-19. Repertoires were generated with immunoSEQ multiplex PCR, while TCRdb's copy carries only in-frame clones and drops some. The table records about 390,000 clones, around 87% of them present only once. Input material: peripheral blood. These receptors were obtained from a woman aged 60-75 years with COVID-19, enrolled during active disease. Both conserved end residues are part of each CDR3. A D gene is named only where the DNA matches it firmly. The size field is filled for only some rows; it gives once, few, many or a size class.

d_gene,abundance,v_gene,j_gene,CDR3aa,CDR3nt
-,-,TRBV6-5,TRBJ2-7,CASTETGTRYYEQYF,TGTGCCAGCACCGAAACAGGGACGCGTTACTACGAGCAGTACTTC
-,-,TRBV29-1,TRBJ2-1,CSVALGAEQFF,TGCAGCGTCGCTCTTGGAGCTGAGCAGTTCTTC
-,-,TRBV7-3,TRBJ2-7,CASSTGVYDEQYF,TGTGCCAGCAGCACCGGGGTTTACGACGAGCAGTACTTC
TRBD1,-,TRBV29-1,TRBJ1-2,CSALTGGDYGYTF,TGCAGCGCGCTAACAGGGGGGGACTATGGCTACACCTTC
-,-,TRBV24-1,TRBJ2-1,CATSEAPGLEQFF,TGTGCCACCAGTGAGGCGCCGGGACTTGAGCAGTTCTTC
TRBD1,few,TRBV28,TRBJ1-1,CASSLRTGGLNTEAFF,TGTGCCAGCAGTTTACGGACAGGGGGGCTGAACACTGAAGCTTTCTTT
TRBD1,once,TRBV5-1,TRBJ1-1,CASSLGDRGSAEAFF,TGCGCCAGCAGCTTGGGGGACAGGGGAAGCGCTGAAGCTTTCTTT
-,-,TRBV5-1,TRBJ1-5,CASSDQPGGAQPQHF,TGCGCCAGCAGCGACCAACCTGGGGGCGCACAGCCCCAGCATTTT
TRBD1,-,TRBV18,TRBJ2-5,CASSGTGPGETQYF,TGTGCCAGCTCAGGGACAGGGCCGGGAGAGACCCAGTACTTC
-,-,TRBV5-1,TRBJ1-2,CASSQEWGPDGYTF,TGCGCCAGCAGCCAGGAGTGGGGGCCCGATGGCTACACCTTC
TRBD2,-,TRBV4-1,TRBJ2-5,CASSQDTTSGGAYETQYF,TGCGCCAGCAGCCAAGATACGACTAGCGGGGGGGCCTATGAGACCCAGTACTTC
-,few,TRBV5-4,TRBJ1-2,CASSLTGYGYTF,TGTGCCAGCAGCTTGACAGGCTATGGCTACACCTTC
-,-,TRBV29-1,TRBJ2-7,CSVLQGGGLGGEYF,TGCAGCGTCCTACAGGGAGGGGGGCTCGGAGGAGAGTACTTC
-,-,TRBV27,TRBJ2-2,CASSLKGKSRGTGELFF,TGTGCCAGCAGTTTAAAAGGGAAGAGTCGGGGCACCGGGGAGCTGTTTTTT
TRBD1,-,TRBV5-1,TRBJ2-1,CASSFQGAKDNEQFF,TGCGCCAGCAGCTTCCAGGGGGCGAAAGACAATGAGCAGTTCTTC
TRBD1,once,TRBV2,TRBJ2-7,CASLGDRVYEQYF,TGTGCCAGCTTGGGGGACAGGGTTTACGAGCAGTACTTC
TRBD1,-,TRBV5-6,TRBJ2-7,CASSLIDRVDYEQYF,TGTGCCAGCAGCCTGATTGACAGGGTGGACTACGAGCAGTACTTC
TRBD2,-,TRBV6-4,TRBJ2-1,CASSEVWGTSGYNEQFF,TGTGCCAGCAGTGAAGTCTGGGGGACTAGCGGTTACAATGAGCAGTTCTTC
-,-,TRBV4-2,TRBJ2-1,CASSQAILPRRNEQFF,TGTGCCAGCAGCCAAGCTATTCTACCCCGCCGGAATGAGCAGTTCTTC
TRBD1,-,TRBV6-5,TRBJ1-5,CASRGQGVSQPQHF,TGTGCCAGCAGGGGACAGGGAGTCAGTCAGCCCCAGCATTTT
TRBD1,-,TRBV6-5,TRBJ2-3,CASSYNRGQADTQYF,TGTGCCAGCAGTTACAACAGGGGGCAGGCAGATACGCAGTATTTT
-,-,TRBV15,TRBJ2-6,CATSRKTGPLSGANVLTF,TGTGCCACCAGCAGAAAGACTGGCCCCCTCTCTGGGGCCAACGTCCTGACTTTC
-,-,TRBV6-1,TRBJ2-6,CASSALASPSGANVLTF,TGTGCCAGCAGTGCCCTCGCGAGCCCCTCTGGGGCCAACGTCCTGACTTTC
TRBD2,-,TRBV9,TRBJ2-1,CASSVVGTSGHNEQFF,TGTGCCAGCAGCGTAGTGGGGACTAGCGGCCACAATGAGCAGTTCTTC
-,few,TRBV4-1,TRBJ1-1,CASSRSGVQSTEAFF,TGCGCCAGCAGCCGCTCGGGGGTCCAGAGCACTGAAGCTTTCTTT
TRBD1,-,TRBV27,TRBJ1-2,CASSLSPQGAYYGYTF,TGTGCCAGCAGTTTATCCCCCCAGGGGGCGTACTATGGCTACACCTTC
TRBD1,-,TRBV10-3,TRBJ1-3,CAISDLGGRSGNTIYF,TGTGCCATCAGTGATCTAGGGGGCCGCTCTGGAAACACCATATATTTT
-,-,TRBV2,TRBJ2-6,CASSVRSSGANVLTF,TGTGCCAGCAGTGTACGGAGCTCTGGGGCCAACGTCCTGACTTTC
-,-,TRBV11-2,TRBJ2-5,CASSPNTGYTETQYF,TGTGCCAGCAGCCCGAATACAGGGTATACGGAGACCCAGTACTTC
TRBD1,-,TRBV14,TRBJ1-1,CASSQGLTGGFRNTEAFF,TGTGCCAGCAGCCAAGGTCTCACAGGGGGCTTTCGGAACACTGAAGCTTTCTTT
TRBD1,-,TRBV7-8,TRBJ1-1,CASSITGDGEAFF,TGTGCCAGCAGCATCACAGGGGACGGTGAAGCTTTCTTT
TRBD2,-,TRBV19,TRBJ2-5,CASSMGSGGQETQYF,TGTGCCAGTAGTATGGGTAGCGGGGGCCAAGAGACCCAGTACTTC
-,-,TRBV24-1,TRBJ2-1,CATSDSGGHFNEQFF,TGTGCCACCAGTGATTCGGGGGGCCATTTCAATGAGCAGTTCTTC
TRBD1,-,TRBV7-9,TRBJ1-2,CASSLQGALPYGYTF,TGTGCCAGCAGCCTCCAGGGGGCTCTACCCTATGGCTACACCTTC
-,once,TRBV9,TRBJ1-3,CASSVSAFQRVLSGNTIYF,TGTGCCAGCAGCGTAAGCGCTTTCCAGCGGGTCCTCTCTGGAAACACCATATATTTT
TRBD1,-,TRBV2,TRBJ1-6,CASSAGTVNSPLHF,TGTGCCAGCAGTGCCGGGACAGTCAATTCACCCCTCCACTTT
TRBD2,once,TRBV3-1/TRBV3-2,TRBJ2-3,CASSQGVLAGHRTDTQYF,TGTGCCAGCAGCCAAGGGGTACTAGCGGGGCACCGCACAGATACGCAGTATTTT
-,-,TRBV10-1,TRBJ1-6,CASSESEGLSLHF,TGCGCCAGCAGTGAGTCGGAGGGTCTCTCCCTCCACTTT
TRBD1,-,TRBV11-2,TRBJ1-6,CASSYGQANSPLHF,TGTGCCAGCAGCTATGGACAGGCTAATTCACCCCTCCACTTT
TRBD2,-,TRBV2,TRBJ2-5,CASSRLAGIGETQYF,TGTGCCAGCAGTCGACTAGCGGGGATCGGAGAGACCCAGTACTTC
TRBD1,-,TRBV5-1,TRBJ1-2,CASGVGDRAYGYTF,TGCGCCAGCGGGGTCGGGGACAGGGCCTATGGCTACACCTTC
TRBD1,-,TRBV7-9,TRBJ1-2,CASSLGLTGINYGYTF,TGTGCCAGCAGCTTAGGGTTGACAGGGATTAACTATGGCTACACCTTC
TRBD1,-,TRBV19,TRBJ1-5,CASSTNRGGQPQHF,TGTGCCAGTAGTACCAACAGGGGGGGTCAGCCCCAGCATTTT
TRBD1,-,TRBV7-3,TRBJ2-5,CASSLMSGGQETQYF,TGTGCCAGCAGCTTAATGTCAGGGGGCCAAGAGACCCAGTACTTC
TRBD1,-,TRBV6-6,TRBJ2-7,CASSYSRTGGTGEQYF,TGTGCCAGCAGTTACTCGCGGACAGGGGGCACGGGCGAGCAGTACTTC
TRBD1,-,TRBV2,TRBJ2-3,CASVGDRAEGKQYF,TGTGCCAGCGTCGGGGACAGGGCGGAGGGAAAGCAGTATTTT
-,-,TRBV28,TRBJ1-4,CASSFGAGVNEKLFF,TGTGCCAGCAGTTTCGGAGCAGGGGTTAATGAAAAACTGTTTTTT
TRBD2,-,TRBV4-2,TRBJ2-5,CASSQSGTSPVGAQYF,TGTGCCAGCAGCCAGTCCGGGACTAGTCCCGTGGGGGCCCAGTACTTC
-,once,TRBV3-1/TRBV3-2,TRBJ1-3,CASSPQAGIGNTIYF,TGTGCCAGCAGCCCCCAAGCGGGGATTGGAAACACCATATATTTT
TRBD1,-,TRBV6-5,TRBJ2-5,CASSRGGPQETQYF,TGTGCCAGCAGCCGAGGGGGCCCCCAAGAGACCCAGTACTTC
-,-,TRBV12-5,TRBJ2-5,CASGLGGLETQYF,TGTGCTAGTGGTCTCGGGGGGCTTGAGACCCAGTACTTC
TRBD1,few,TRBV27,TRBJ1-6,CASSLEPGGNSPLHF,TGTGCCAGCAGTTTAGAGCCAGGGGGAAATTCACCCCTCCACTTT
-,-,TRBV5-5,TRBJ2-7,CASSLPGSSYEQYF,TGTGCCAGCAGCTTGCCAGGAAGCTCCTACGAGCAGTACTTC
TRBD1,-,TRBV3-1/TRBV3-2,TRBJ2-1,CASGRTGLRGEQFF,TGTGCCAGCGGTAGGACAGGGTTACGGGGTGAGCAGTTCTTC